Here is one T cell receptor (beta chain) with its context. Its antigen target is currently unknown. Qualities for individual bases were not recorded, and no much larger clone is one base off. Donors were healthy HIV-negative adults with no recently reported acute infections or vaccinations. Only Caucasian adults living in Nashville, Tennessee, USA were represented among the donors. CD4+ T cells were enriched by magnetic negative selection, after which naive cells were positively selected on CD45RA and the negative fraction was taken as the memory subset. Blood was collected by leukapheresis, and PBMCs were isolated by Ficoll-Histopaque density gradient centrifugation and then cryopreserved in liquid nitrogen vapor phase. Analytical flow cytometry was used to check the purity and quantity of every magnetically sorted T cell population. Each sorted fraction had its genomic DNA isolated and then quantified by UV absorbance on a Nanodrop 2000c.

The sample comes from a study of shared clonotypes between healthy human individuals (TCRdb year 2020). Notes on the research overall: The cohort comprised two women and a few men aged 18 to 49 years. For each donor, CD4 naive and CD4 memory were each run on three plates, CD8 naive on two plates, and CD8 memory on one plate. To estimate repertoire size and how much clonotypes are shared between individuals, the study performed deep sequencing of blood TCR repertoires from a few healthy adults. To increase sequencing depth and limit assay-specific biases, different laboratories used diverse techniques to prepare libraries and sequence TCR repertoires. Leukapheresis yielded between about 0.8 and 8.9 billion PBMCs per donor.

Overall study outcomes, separate from this receptor: Sampling was restricted to blood, and TCR repertoires in tissue are likely to differ from TCR repertoires in blood. Compared with non-shared clonotypes, the clonotypes found in all four sorted-subset donors had higher generation probabilities. Because the study included a small number of donors, the genetic and exposure-history diversity represented was limited. Rarefaction of sorted-subset datasets indicated incomplete sequencing despite the large sequencing depth. Based on pairwise subsampling, the degree of clonotype sharing among donors was expected to be affected by sequencing depth. Around 5% of naive CD4, 3.5% of naive CD8, 2.3% of memory CD4, and approximately 0.39% of memory CD8 clonotypes were shared across several donors. Larger estimated clonotype richness was generally found for naive subsets than for memory subsets.

The germline V gene encodes CDR1 SQVTM and CDR2 ANQGSEA. The CDR3 has 14 amino acids, counting the end cysteine and phenylalanine. The retained sequence is limited to the CDR3, 42 bases, with the frame set at the first base. The V and J ends are trimmed by 4 bases and 0 bases, leaving 11 bases between them. Using the deep immunoSEQ assay, TCR CDR3 regions were amplified from genomic DNA by multiplex PCR. Genomic DNA extracted from each cell subset was distributed evenly over all wells of several immunoSEQ 96-well plates, and each plate served as one replicate. For sorted subsets, each replicate PCR was loaded with roughly 200 ng genomic DNA, equivalent to 25,000 to 30,000 T cell genomes. The purified libraries were quantified using a Qubit 3.0 fluorometer, sized with a Bioanalyzer 2100, and then quantified again using the KAPA Library Quantification kit. Every immunoSEQ 96-well plate was sequenced on a separate single-read 150-cycle Illumina NextSeq 550 flow cell. Under the source paper's analysis protocol: Because the immunoSEQ output held only junctional sequences and lacked quality scores, the filtering could not match the filtering applied to full-length reads. To assign V/J genes and CDR3, sequences were annotated using PyIR, a Python wrapper for IgBLAST v1.9, with IMGT germline references. Reads were filtered out if the reads had weak V/J assignments (E-value above 1e-6), no CDR3, stop codons, out-of-frame junctions, or ambiguous translated residues. V3J clonotypes were defined by identical inferred V gene, J gene, and CDR3 amino acid sequence. To compute the percentage overlap between repertoires, the number of shared unique clonotypes was divided by the size of the smaller repertoire. RTK rarefaction, the Chao1 estimator, and Recon v2.1 estimates of unobserved clonotypes were used to assess repertoire richness. For all TCRbeta clonotypes obtained by the gDNA method from a handful of donors, generation probabilities were computed with OLGA. The source is immuneACCESS, and TCRdb retained only in-frame sequences with V and J called. Part of the clones is not carried over; for the studies checked, unresolved V genes explain less than half of this, and the remainder is unexplained. That table is the source of V, J and clone size, and D and trimming were worked out from the DNA. This sample is represented by about 2.3 million clones; around 93% of them were singletons. Of the sample, approximately 0.41% is held by the ten largest clones.

The clonotype originates from a young man in good health. Some clones in this sample may be carry-over from other donors' samples. Input material: naive CD4+ T cells from PBMCs. According to the study, the label for this sample's cell subset or site signals: CD45RA+ positively selected. This sequence uses TRBV29-1 and TRBJ2-3; the best D guess is TRBD1, with 6 bases matching. DNA sequence: TGCAGCGTTGTTGTGAGGGGGAGCACAGATACGCAGTATTTT. Its product reads: CSVVVRGSTDTQYF.